One and the same sample provided the 5 T cell receptor beta chains below, sequenced in a study of T cell responses to AZD1222 COVID-19 vaccine. The table came from immunoSEQ multiplex PCR; TCRdb's copy has only in-frame clones and leaves some out. The sample lists 130,000 to 150,000 clones; 85% to 95% were seen once. The sample was peripheral blood, taken after recovery from COVID-19. These receptors were obtained from an adult who had recovered from COVID-19.

The chain joins TRBV6-5 to TRBJ1-3, with 7 bases aligning to TRBD1. The CDR3 sequence is 16 residues long. Germline V lookup: CDR1 MNHEY, CDR2 SVGAGI. V lost 2 bases and J lost 0; bases outside the gene matches: 4. In DNA, the CDR3 is TGTGCCAGCAGTTACATACAGGGGATCTCTGGAAACACCATATATTTT. It codes for CASSYIQGISGNTIYF.

In DNA form, the CDR3 reads TGTGCCAGCAACGGACAGGGCGGGGAGACCCAGTACTTC. This gives the protein CASNGQGGETQYF. The genes are TRBV5-6 and TRBJ2-5; 8 bases align to TRBD1. The J segment lost 5 bases and the V segment lost 6 bases, leaving 6 bases of the junction unmatched. Germline CDR1 SGHDT, CDR2 YYEEEE. This CDR3 is 13 amino acids long.

J is TRBJ2-7 and V is TRBV7-4; 7 nucleotides match TRBD2. Germline V CDR1 and CDR2: SGHVT, SQSDAQ. This CDR3 spans 14 amino acids. With V trimmed by 9 bases and J by 5 bases, 13 bases remained unmatched. The CDR3 nucleotides are TGTGCCAGTTACGGGCGGGAGAGTACCCACGAGCAGTACTTC. Its translation is CASYGRESTHEQYF.

The chain joins TRBV5-1 to TRBJ1-1, with D perhaps TRBD1 (5 bases). V was cut by 6 bases and J by 4 bases, with 13 bases left in between. The CDR3 runs to 13 residues. Germline V gene sequence: CDR1 SGHRS, CDR2 YFSETQ. The chain's CDR3 is CASTDTGGTEAFF. The CDR3 nucleotides read TGCGCCAGCACAGACACGGGGGGCACTGAAGCTTTCTTT.

CDR3 amino acids: CASSVPLWRENTGELFF. The CDR3 nucleotides read TGTGCCAGTAGTGTTCCACTATGGCGGGAGAACACCGGGGAGCTGTTTTTT. The V gene is TRBV19, the J gene TRBJ2-2; maybe TRBD2 (6 bases). V dropped 5 bases and J dropped 1 base, with 17 bases sitting between them. The CDR3 loop spans 17 amino acids. Germline CDR1 is LNHDA and CDR2 is SQIVND (reference sequence).